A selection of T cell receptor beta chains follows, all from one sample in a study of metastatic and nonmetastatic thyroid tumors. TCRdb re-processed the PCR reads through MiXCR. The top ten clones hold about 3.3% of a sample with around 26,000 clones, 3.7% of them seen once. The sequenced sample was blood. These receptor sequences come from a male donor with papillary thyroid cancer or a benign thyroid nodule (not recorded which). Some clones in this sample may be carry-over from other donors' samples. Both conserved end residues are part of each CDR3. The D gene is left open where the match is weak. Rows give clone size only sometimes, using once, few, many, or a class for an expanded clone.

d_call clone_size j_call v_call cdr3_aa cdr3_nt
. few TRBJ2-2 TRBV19 CASEHGELFF TGTGCCAGCGAGCACGGGGAGCTGTTTTTT
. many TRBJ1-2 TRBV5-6 CASSSVDIGYTF TGTGCCAGCAGCTCTGTTGACATTGGCTACACCTTC
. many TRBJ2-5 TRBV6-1 CASSYGGSETQYF TGTGCCAGCAGTTACGGGGGAAGCGAGACCCAGTACTTC
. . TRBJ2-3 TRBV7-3 CASSPTPATTQYF TGTGCCAGCAGCCCAACCCCGGCGACTACGCAGTATTTT
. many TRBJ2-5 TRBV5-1 CASSNGLGGQETQYF TGCGCCAGCAGCAACGGACTGGGGGGACAAGAGACCCAGTACTTC
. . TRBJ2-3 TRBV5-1 CASSLEGTRDTQYF TGCGCCAGCAGCTTGGAGGGTACCCGCGATACGCAGTATTTT
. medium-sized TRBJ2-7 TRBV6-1 CASSVARGEQYF TGTGCCAGCAGTGTTGCCCGGGGCGAGCAGTACTTC
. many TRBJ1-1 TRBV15 CATSRDVTANTEAFF TGTGCCACCAGCAGAGATGTCACCGCGAACACTGAAGCTTTCTTT
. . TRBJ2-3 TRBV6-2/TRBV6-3 CASSPGQTERPTQYF TGTGCCAGCAGCCCAGGACAGACGGAGAGGCCTACTCAGTACTTT
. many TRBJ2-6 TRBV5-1 CASSLLGGAGANVLTF TGCGCCAGCAGCTTGTTAGGGGGGGCTGGGGCCAACGTCCTGACTTTC
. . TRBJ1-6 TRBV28 CASCGAGFASYNSPLHF TGTGCCAGCTGTGGGGCAGGTTTCGCGTCCTATAATTCACCCCTCCACTTT
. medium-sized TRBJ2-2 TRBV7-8 CASSLSGNTGELFF TGTGCCAGCAGCTTAAGTGGGAACACCGGGGAGCTGTTTTTT
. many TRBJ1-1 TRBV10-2 CASSEGQLIEAFF TGCGCCAGCAGTGAGGGGCAGCTAATTGAAGCTTTCTTT
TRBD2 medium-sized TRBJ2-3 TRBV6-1 CASRLLGEGQADTQYF TGTGCCAGCAGGCTCTTAGGGGAGGGCCAGGCAGATACGCAGTATTTT
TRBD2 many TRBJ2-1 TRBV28 CASSPSGSRYNEQFF TGTGCCAGCAGCCCTAGCGGGAGCCGCTACAATGAGCAGTTCTTC
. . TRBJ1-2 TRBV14 CASSQDQGIYGYTF TGTGCCAGCAGCCAAGATCAGGGAATATATGGCTACACCTTT
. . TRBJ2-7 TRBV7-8 CASSGGVGPDEQYF TGTGCCAGCAGCGGAGGGGTAGGGCCAGACGAGCAGTACTTC
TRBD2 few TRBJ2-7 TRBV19 CASSTLSAGGFAHEQYF TGTGCCAGTAGCACTCTTTCGGCGGGAGGTTTCGCCCACGAGCAGTACTTC
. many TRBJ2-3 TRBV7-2 CASSLLVTDTQYF TGTGCCAGCAGCCTGCTAGTGACAGATACGCAGTATTTT
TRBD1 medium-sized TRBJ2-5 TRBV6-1 CASSTGGGQETQYF TGTGCCAGCAGTACAGGGGGCGGGCAAGAGACCCAGTACTTC
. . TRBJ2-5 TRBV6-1 CASSPGEDIQYF TGTGCCAGCAGTCCCGGGGAGGATATCCAGTACTTC
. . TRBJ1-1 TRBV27 CASSLLNRNTEAFF TGTGCCAGCAGTTTATTAAACAGAAACACTGAAGCTTTCTTT
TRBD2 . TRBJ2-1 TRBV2 CASSPLAGVGCDQFF TGTGCCAGCAGTCCCCTAGCGGGAGTGGGTTGTGATCAGTTCTTC
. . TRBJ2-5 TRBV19 CASSKTGAEETQYF TGTGCCAGTAGTAAGACAGGAGCCGAAGAGACCCAGTACTTC
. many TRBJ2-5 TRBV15 CATSRGRQSGETQYF TGTGCCACCAGCAGGGGGCGGCAGTCGGGGGAGACCCAGTACTTC
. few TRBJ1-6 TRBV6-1 CASGQPESPLHF TGTGCCAGCGGACAGCCAGAGTCACCCCTCCACTTT
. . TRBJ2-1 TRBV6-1 CASSADWKVSYNEKFF TGTGCTAGCAGCGCAGACTGGAAGGTCTCCTACAATGAGAAGTTCTTC
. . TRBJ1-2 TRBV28 CASSLGTGVGSYTF TGTGCCAGCAGCCTAGGGACCGGGGTCGGGAGCTACACCTTC
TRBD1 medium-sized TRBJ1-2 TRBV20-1 CSADLGTGFIPGQGYTF TGCAGTGCTGACCTAGGGACAGGGTTCATCCCGGGGCAGGGCTACACCTTC
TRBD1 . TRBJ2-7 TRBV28 CASRSHGGQGRCYEQYF TGTGCCAGCAGATCTCACGGGGGACAGGGCCGGTGCTACGAGCAGTACTTC
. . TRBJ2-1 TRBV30 CAWDGTYNEQFF TGTGCCTGGGACGGGACCTACAATGAGCAGTTCTTC
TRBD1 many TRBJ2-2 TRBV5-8 CASSWGDRANTGELFF TGTGCCAGCAGCTGGGGGGACAGGGCTAACACCGGGGAGCTGTTTTTT
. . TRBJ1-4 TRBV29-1 CSVGSGDTNEKLFF TGCAGCGTCGGAAGTGGCGACACTAATGAAAAACTGTTTTTT
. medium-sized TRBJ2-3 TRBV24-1 CATSVSGTVDTDTQYF TGTGCCACCAGTGTCTCCGGGACGGTCGACACAGATACGCAGTATTTT
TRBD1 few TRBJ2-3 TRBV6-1 CASSRTGGTDTQYF TGTGCCAGCAGTCGAACAGGGGGAACAGATACGCAGTATTTT
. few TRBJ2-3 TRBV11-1 CASSLGGGQGTDTQYF TGTGCCAGCAGCTTAGGGGGGGGGCAAGGCACAGATACGCAGTATTTT
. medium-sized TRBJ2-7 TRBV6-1 CASSGIGQLREQYF TGTGCCAGCAGTGGGATCGGACAGTTGCGCGAGCAGTACTTC
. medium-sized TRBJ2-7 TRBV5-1 CASSLRGHEQYF TGCGCCAGCAGCTTGCGGGGCCACGAGCAGTACTTC
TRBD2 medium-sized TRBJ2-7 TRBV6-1 CASSDSTSGIGEQYF TGTGCCAGCAGTGATTCGACTAGCGGGATAGGCGAGCAGTACTTC
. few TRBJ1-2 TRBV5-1 CASSWGGVDNYGYTF TGCGCCAGCAGCTGGGGGGGCGTTGACAACTATGGCTACACCTTC
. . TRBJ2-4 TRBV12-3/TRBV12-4 CASSPREVAKNIQYF TGTGCCAGCAGCCCCCGGGAAGTAGCCAAAAACATTCAGTACTTC
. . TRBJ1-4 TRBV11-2 CASSETQGFEKLFF TGTGCCAGCAGTGAAACGCAGGGCTTCGAAAAACTGTTTTTT
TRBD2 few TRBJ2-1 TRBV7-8 CASSQLGTSGNNEQFF TGTGCCAGCAGCCAACTCGGGACTAGCGGAAACAATGAGCAGTTCTTC
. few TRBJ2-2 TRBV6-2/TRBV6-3 CASSYWGAGQLFF TGTGCCAGCAGTTATTGGGGGGCCGGGCAGCTGTTTTTT
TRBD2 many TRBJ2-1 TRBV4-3 CASSQDEGGPSNEQFF TGCGCCAGCAGCCAAGATGAGGGAGGGCCCAGCAATGAGCAGTTCTTC
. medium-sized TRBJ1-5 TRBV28 CATTRLSGGSQPQHF TGTGCCACCACGAGACTCTCGGGGGGTAGTCAGCCCCAGCATTTT
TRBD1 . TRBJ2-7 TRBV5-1 CASGRDQGAYEQYF TGCGCCAGCGGAAGGGATCAGGGGGCCTACGAGCAGTACTTC
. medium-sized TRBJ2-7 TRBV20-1 CSASRDRDSYEQYF TGCAGTGCTAGTCGAGACAGAGACTCCTACGAGCAGTACTTC
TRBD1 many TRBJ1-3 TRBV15 CATSRGTGDPGNTIYF TGTGCCACCAGCAGAGGCACAGGGGACCCTGGAAACACCATATATTTT
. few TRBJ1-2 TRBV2 CASMYREGHSPHCYTF TGTGCCAGCATGTACAGGGAGGGACATTCTCCTCATTGCTACACCTTC
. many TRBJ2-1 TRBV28 CASSSPKRAISYNEQFF TGTGCCAGCAGTTCCCCAAAGCGGGCGATCTCCTACAATGAGCAGTTCTTC
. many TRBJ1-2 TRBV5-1 CASSPGALYGYTF TGCGCCAGCAGCCCCGGGGCCTTATATGGCTACACCTTC
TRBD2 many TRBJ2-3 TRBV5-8 CASSVGTSWRATDTQYF TGTGCCAGCAGCGTTGGGACTAGCTGGAGAGCCACAGATACGCAGTATTTT
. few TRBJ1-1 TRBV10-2 CASSEGKNTEAFF TGCGCCAGCAGTGAGGGGAAGAACACTGAAGCTTTCTTT
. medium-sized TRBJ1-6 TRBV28 CASRAGRAYNSPLHF TGTGCCAGCAGGGCCGGACGGGCATATAATTCACCCCTCCACTTT